Presented here are 5 T cell receptor beta chains from one specimen sequenced in a study of blood T cell repertoires in COVID-19. Sequencing was performed with immunoSEQ multiplex PCR; in TCRdb, only in-frame clones are kept and a portion is missing. The data show some 20,000 clones, with about 92% seen just once and 5% to 7% held by the top ten. Sequenced sample: peripheral blood. The receptors were gathered from a human donor in a cohort sampled during active COVID-19.

The chain uses TRBV5-4 and TRBJ1-2; the match to TRBD1 covers 7 bases. Looked up from germline, CDR1 is SGHNT and CDR2 is YYREEE (reference sequence). V was pared by 4 bases and J by 1 base, with 10 bases of the junction left unmatched. The CDR3 has 16 residues. The DNA for the CDR3 is TGTGCCAGCAGCCCGGGGGGGGGACAGATTAACTATGGCTACACCTTC. Translating it yields CASSPGGGQINYGYTF.

This chain joins TRBV4-1 and TRBJ1-2, with TRBD1 identical over 7 bases. V gave up 1 base and J gave up 5 bases; unmatched junction bases: 1. This CDR3 has 13 residues. Germline V lookup: CDR1 MGHRA, CDR2 YSYEKL. The CDR3 sequence: CASSQGRGYGYTF. In DNA, the CDR3 is TGCGCCAGCAGCCAAGGCAGGGGGTATGGCTACACCTTC.

This chain joins TRBV7-9 and TRBJ2-7; 10 bases match TRBD1. The junction had 7 bases not matched to a gene; V was cut back by 1 base and J by 4 bases. The CDR3 is 16 amino acids. The germline CDR1 and CDR2 sequences are SEHNR and FQNEAQ (reference sequence). Here the CDR3 reads CASSLVGTGVGYEQYF. For the CDR3, the DNA is TGTGCCAGCAGCTTAGTCGGGACAGGGGTCGGTTACGAGCAGTACTTC.

V usage is TRBV30 and J usage is TRBJ2-6; TRBD1 might be the D (6 bases). The germline CDR1 and CDR2 sequences are GTSNPN and SVGIG (reference sequence). The V and J ends lost 3 bases and 5 bases respectively, with 23 bases between them. The CDR3 is 18 residues long. CDR3 protein: CAWSPATGGLRWANVLTF. CDR3 nucleotide sequence: TGTGCCTGGAGCCCAGCGACAGGCGGGTTGCGATGGGCCAACGTCCTGACTTTC. Based on the CDR3 plus reference TRBV30 and TRBJ2-6, the full variable domain is SQTIHQWPATLVQPVGSPLSLECTVEGTSNPNLYWYRQAAGRGLQLLFYSVGIGQISSEVPQNLSASRPQDRQFILSSKKLLLSDSGFYLCAWSPATGGLRWANVLTFGAGSRLTVL.

This rearrangement joins TRBV28 to TRBJ2-1; 8 positions agree with TRBD1. CDR1 and CDR2 (germline): MDHEN, SYDVKM. The CDR3 runs to 14 residues. The J segment lost 6 bases and the V segment lost 5 bases, leaving 6 bases of the junction unmatched. The CDR3 DNA sequence: TGTGCCAGCAGTCCCCGGACAGGGCCCAATGAGCAGTTCTTC. Translated, it gives CASSPRTGPNEQFF.